One sample yielded the 10 T cell receptor beta chains listed below, sequenced in a study of prognosis after radiotherapy for stage I lung cancer (dated by TCRdb to the early 2020s). The instrument was an Illumina HiSeq 3000. Two rounds of multiplex PCR on genomic DNA were used to amplify the TCR beta CDR3 region. The first PCR round used primers specific to each TRBV and TRBJ gene, and the primer sequences were filed in Chinese patent CN105087789A. The public sequencing data were trimmed at Q25 with fastp and processed into clonotypes with MiXCR by TCRdb, which kept only in-frame beta chains. Identical CDR3 protein sequences are pooled into one entry, listed with their most common genes and DNA. The sample contains 25,000 to 35,000 distinct CDR3 sequences, about half of them found a single time. The leading ten clones occupy 15% of the sample. The sample here was PBMCs, taken before or after stereotactic body radiation therapy (not recorded which). These receptors originate from a donor aged 50 or older with non-small cell lung cancer.

This clonotype was picked up many times. The V gene is TRBV11-2, the J gene TRBJ2-5; D could derive from TRBD1 or TRBD2 (6 bases each). The germline gives CDR1 SGHAT, CDR2 FQNNGV. The ends were cut back, 0 bases at V and 5 bases at J, with 10 bases in the middle. The CDR3 sequence is 14 residues long. The CDR3 region has the DNA TGTGCCAGCAGCTTAGAACGGGGGCTGGAGACCCAGTACTTC. This codes for CASSLERGLETQYF.

The table lists this clonotype with many counts. This rearrangement joins TRBV20-1 to TRBJ2-1; TRBD2 matches 12 bases. CDR1 and CDR2 (germline): DFQATT, SNEGSKA (reference sequence). V lost 4 bases and J lost 9; bases outside the gene matches: 28. This CDR3 is 21 amino acids long. The CDR3 sequence is CSAKGYSGTLGLAGPGGEQFF. The CDR3 region has the DNA TGCAGTGCTAAAGGGTATAGCGGGACCTTGGGACTAGCGGGTCCCGGGGGTGAGCAGTTCTTC.

The rearrangement uses TRBV5-1 and TRBJ2-5; TRBD2 might be the D (5 bases). Trimming left V 1 base short and J 5 bases short, with 18 bases between. In germline, CDR1 is SGHRS, CDR2 YFSETQ. This CDR3 has 16 amino acids. The CDR3 loop reads CASSLTPQLPGETQYF. CDR3 bases: TGCGCCAGCAGCTTGACCCCTCAGCTCCCGGGGGAGACCCAGTACTTC. Full variable domain (rest looked up from reference TRBV5-1 and TRBJ2-5): KAGVTQTPRYLIKTRGQQVTLSCSPISGHRSVSWYQQTPGQGLQFLFEYFSETQRNKGNFPGRFSGRQFSNSRSEMNVSTLELGDSALYLCASSLTPQLPGETQYFGPGTRLLVL.

This clonotype is labeled as medium-sized. The V gene is TRBV6-2 or TRBV6-3, the J gene TRBJ2-1; 12 positions agree with TRBD2. In germline, CDR1 is MNHEY, CDR2 SVGEGT. The V gene end was trimmed by 6 bases and the J gene end by 5 bases; junction bases not matched to a gene: 8. CDR3 length: 16 amino acids. For the CDR3, the DNA is TGTGCCAGCAGGAGGGTCGGGACTAGCGGGCACAATGAGCAGTTCTTC. It translates to CASRRVGTSGHNEQFF.

This chain joins TRBV5-1 and TRBJ2-3; 9 bases fit TRBD2. The CDR3 extends over 17 amino acids. J was trimmed by 4 bases and V by 1 base; bases with no gene match: 10. Germline CDR1 is SGHRS and CDR2 is YFSETQ. This CDR3 reads CASSLTYSGSGADTQYF. DNA of the CDR3: TGCGCCAGCAGCTTGACCTATAGCGGGAGTGGGGCAGATACGCAGTATTTT.

This clonotype was observed at least ten times. The rearrangement links TRBV20-1 to TRBJ1-5, with 9 positions matching TRBD1. Germline CDR1 DFQATT, CDR2 SNEGSKA (reference sequence). V shed 5 bases and J 0 bases; nucleotides not matched to a gene: 5. This CDR3 region has 15 residues. The CDR3 DNA reads as TGCAGTGCTTTACAGGGGGCGGATAGCAATCAGCCCCAGCATTTT. This encodes CSALQGADSNQPQHF.

This clonotype showed up many times. The CDR3 loop reads CASSSPSGRGYNEQFF. The CDR3 coding sequence is TGTGCCAGCAGTTCCCCTAGCGGGAGAGGTTACAATGAGCAGTTCTTC. This chain uses TRBV12-3 or TRBV12-4 with TRBJ2-1, with 10 nucleotides matching TRBD2. J lost 4 bases, V lost 4 bases, and 7 bases had no gene match. This CDR3 has 16 amino acids.

As to this clonotype: This could be a read error, since a much larger clone is one nucleotide away. The chain links TRBV13 to TRBJ2-1; the match to TRBD2 covers 10 bases. Looked up from germline, CDR1 is PRHDT and CDR2 is FYEKMQ (reference sequence). The CDR3 is made up of 17 amino acids. CDR3 sequence (DNA): TGTGCCAGCGGCTTAGGCCGTTGGCTAGCGGGAGACGATGAGCAGTTCTTC. Translation gives CASGLGRWLAGDDEQFF. The full variable domain, rest sourced from reference TRBV13 and TRBJ2-1, is AAGVIQSPRHLIKEKRETATLKCYPIPRHDTVYWYQQGPGQDPQFLISFYEKMQSDKGSIPDRFSAQQFSDYHSELNMSSLELGDSALYFCASGLGRWLAGDDEQFFGPGTRLTVL.

This clonotype was recorded once. The CDR3 reads CASSLGVRYEQYF. As DNA, the CDR3 is TGTGCCAGCAGTTTAGGGGTTCGGTACGAGCAGTACTTC. The rearrangement joins TRBV6-2 or TRBV6-3 to TRBJ2-7; the D gene is possibly TRBD1 (5 bases). Germline V gene lookup returns CDR1 MNHEY and CDR2 SVGEGT. The CDR3 is 13 residues long. The ends were cut back, 4 bases at V and 4 bases at J, with 11 bases in the middle.

On this clonotype: A clone one base away is much larger, so this may be a read error. V gene TRBV5-1 combines with J gene TRBJ2-5; TRBD2 matches at 9 bases. From germline, CDR1 is SGHRS and CDR2 YFSETQ. Trimming removed 6 bases from V and 4 bases from J; junction bases left unmatched: 10. CDR3 length equals 15 residues. The CDR3 DNA follows: TGCGCCAGCACCCGTAGCGGGAGTGCCGGAGAGACCCAGTACTTC. This encodes CASTRSGSAGETQYF.